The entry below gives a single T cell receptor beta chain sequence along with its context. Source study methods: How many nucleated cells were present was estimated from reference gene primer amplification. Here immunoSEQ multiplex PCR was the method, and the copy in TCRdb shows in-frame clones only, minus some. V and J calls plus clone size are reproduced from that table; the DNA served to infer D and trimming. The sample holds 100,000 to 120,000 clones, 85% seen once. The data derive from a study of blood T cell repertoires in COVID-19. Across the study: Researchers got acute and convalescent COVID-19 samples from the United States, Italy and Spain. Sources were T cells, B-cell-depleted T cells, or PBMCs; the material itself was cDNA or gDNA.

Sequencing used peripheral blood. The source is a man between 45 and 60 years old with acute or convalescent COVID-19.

This CDR3 is CASSLTGGQYTF. The CDR3 DNA follows: TGTGCCAGCAGTCTTACGGGGGGGCAGTACACCTTC. The chain has TRBV2 and TRBJ1-2; a possible D gene is TRBD1 (6 bases). The V end lost 5 bases, the J end lost 11 bases, and 15 bases lay between the germline ends. Germline V lookup: CDR1 SNHLY, CDR2 FYNNEI. The CDR3 loop spans 12 amino acids.